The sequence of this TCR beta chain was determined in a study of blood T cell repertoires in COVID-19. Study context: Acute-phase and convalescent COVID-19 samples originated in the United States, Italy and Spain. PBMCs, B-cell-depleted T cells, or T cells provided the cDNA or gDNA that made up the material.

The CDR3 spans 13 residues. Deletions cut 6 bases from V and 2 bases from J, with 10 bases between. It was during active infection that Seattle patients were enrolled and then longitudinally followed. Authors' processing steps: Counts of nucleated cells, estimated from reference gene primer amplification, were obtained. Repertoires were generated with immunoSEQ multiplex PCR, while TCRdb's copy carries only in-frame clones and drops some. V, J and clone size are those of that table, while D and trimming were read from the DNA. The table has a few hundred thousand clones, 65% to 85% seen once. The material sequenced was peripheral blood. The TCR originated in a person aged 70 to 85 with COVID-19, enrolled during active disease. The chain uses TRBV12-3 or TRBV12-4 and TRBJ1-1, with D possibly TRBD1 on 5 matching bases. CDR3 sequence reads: CASSTQVNTEAFF. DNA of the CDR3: TGTGCCAGCAGCACACAGGTAAACACTGAAGCTTTCTTT.